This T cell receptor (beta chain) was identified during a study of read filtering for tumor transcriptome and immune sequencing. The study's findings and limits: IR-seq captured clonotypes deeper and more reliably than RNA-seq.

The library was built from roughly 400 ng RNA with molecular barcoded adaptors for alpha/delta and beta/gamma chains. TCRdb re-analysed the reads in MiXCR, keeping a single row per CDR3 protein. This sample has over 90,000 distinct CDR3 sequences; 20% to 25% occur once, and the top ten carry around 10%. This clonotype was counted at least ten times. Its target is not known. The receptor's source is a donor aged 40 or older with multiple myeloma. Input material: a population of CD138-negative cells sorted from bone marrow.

CDR3 amino acids: CASSVGGGGLQETQYF. CDR3 nucleotide sequence: TGTGCCAGCAGCGTCGGTGGCGGGGGGTTACAAGAGACCCAGTACTTC. The J gene is TRBJ2-5, the V gene TRBV9, with 8 bases fitting TRBD2. V shed 2 bases and J 2 bases; nucleotides not matched to a gene: 8. The CDR3 sequence is 16 residues long. Germline-derived CDR1 and CDR2 are SGDLS and YYNGEE.